The 9 T cell receptor beta chains reported below all come from one sample, sequenced in a study of cytomegalovirus exposure and HLA in healthy donors. The PCR contained 60 Vbeta and 13 Jbeta primers. Sequencing used immunoSEQ multiplex PCR; TCRdb keeps in-frame clones, though not all of them. The data show over 200,000 clones, about 80% seen once. Specimen: PBMCs. The receptors were sampled from a woman aged 40 to 50 in good health and CMV-seronegative.

This clone was seen a single time. The chain uses TRBV4-1 and TRBJ2-5; D possibly corresponds to TRBD1 (6 bases). Germline CDR1 is MGHRA and CDR2 is YSYEKL. The length of the CDR3 is 16 residues. V was clipped by 1 base and J by 4 bases, with 16 bases between them. The CDR3 reads CASSQGTGLGGETQYF. CDR3 DNA: TGCGCCAGCAGCCAAGGAACAGGGTTGGGTGGAGAGACCCAGTACTTC.

The CDR3 nucleotides read TGTGCCAGCAGCACGCGGACAGGGTCGGACATTCAGTACTTC. Amino acids: CASSTRTGSDIQYF. This sequence joins TRBV7-2 and TRBJ2-4, with 8 bases that match TRBD1. Germline CDR1 is SGHTA and CDR2 is FQGNSA. Trimming took 5 bases from V and 8 from J; bases not matched to a gene: 8. This CDR3 is 14 amino acids long.

CDR3 coding DNA: TGTGCCAGCAGCTTAGGCGGGCGGCCTAGGGAGCAGTACTTC. This encodes CASSLGGRPREQYF. The genes are TRBV7-2 and TRBJ2-7, with D possibly matching TRBD2 (5 bases). This CDR3 comprises 14 residues. The V gene's germline CDR1 is SGHTA and CDR2 FQGNSA. Deletions cut 1 base from V and 7 bases from J, with 14 bases between. The complete variable domain, with remaining parts taken from reference TRBV7-2 and TRBJ2-7, reads GAGVSQSPSNKVTEKGKDVELRCDPISGHTALYWYRQSLGQGLEFLIYFQGNSAPDKSGLPSDRFSAERTGGSVSTLTIQRTQQEDSAVYLCASSLGGRPREQYFGPGTRLTVT.

This chain joins TRBV11-2 and TRBJ1-1, with D possibly matching TRBD1 (5 bases). The CDR3 runs to 14 residues. Per the germline V gene, CDR1 is SGHAT and CDR2 is FQNNGV. Trimming removed 8 bases from V and 1 base from J, with 14 bases in between. The CDR3 reads CASETRQRNTEAFF. The CDR3 DNA follows: TGTGCCAGCGAAACCCGACAGCGGAACACTGAAGCTTTCTTT. Full variable domain (remainder filled in from reference TRBV11-2 and TRBJ1-1): EAGVAQSPRYKIIEKRQSVAFWCNPISGHATLYWYQQILGQGPKLLIQFQNNGVVDDSQLPKDRFSAERLKGVDSTLKIQPAKLEDSAVYLCASETRQRNTEAFFGQGTRLTVV.

The chain carries TRBV4-3 and TRBJ1-6; 7 nucleotides line up with TRBD1. The CDR3 loop spans 15 amino acids. Per the germline V gene, CDR1 is LGHNA and CDR2 is YSLEER. V shed 2 bases, J shed 7 bases, and the junction held 5 bases outside the gene matches. The CDR3 sequence: CASSQTGARNSPLHF. CDR3 DNA sequence: TGCGCCAGCAGCCAAACAGGGGCCCGGAATTCACCCCTCCACTTT.

The chain employs TRBV2 and TRBJ1-4; 7 bases agree with TRBD1. The CDR3 has 14 amino acids. Germline loops: CDR1 SNHLY, CDR2 FYNNEI. V was pared by 7 bases and J by 4 bases, with 6 bases of the junction left unmatched. CDR3 region: CASIPTGRNEKLFF. The CDR3 bases are TGTGCCAGCATTCCGACAGGGCGTAATGAAAAACTGTTTTTT. The full variable domain, in which reference TRBV2 and TRBJ1-4 provide the parts outside the CDR3, is EPEVTQTPSHQVTQMGQEVILRCVPISNHLYFYWYRQILGQKVEFLVSFYNNEISEKSEIFDDQFSVERPDGSNFTLKIRSTKLEDSAMYFCASIPTGRNEKLFFGSGTQLSVL.

The chain is built from TRBV27 and TRBJ1-6; maybe TRBD1 (6 bases). Germline V CDR1 and CDR2: MNHEY, SMNVEV (reference sequence). The CDR3 has 19 amino acids. V lost 6 bases and J 6 bases, leaving 27 bases between the germline ends. CDR3 sequence (DNA): TGTGCCAGCAGGTTACTCACGGCGGCAGGGGCATTTGGTAATTCACCCCTCCACTTT. It is translated as CASRLLTAAGAFGNSPLHF.

CDR3 amino acids: CASSQPGQTNEKLFF. CDR3 sequence (DNA): TGCGCCAGCAGCCAACCGGGACAGACTAATGAAAAACTGTTTTTT. V usage is TRBV4-1 and J usage is TRBJ1-4; 7 bases match TRBD1. J lost 2 bases, V lost 2 bases, and 2 bases had no gene match. This CDR3 comprises 15 residues. CDR1 MGHRA and CDR2 YSYEKL come from the germline V gene.

This chain links TRBV5-6 with TRBJ2-7, with TRBD1 identical over 7 bases. CDR3 length: 14 residues. The V segment lost 5 bases and the J segment 3 bases; nucleotides outside the gene matches: 8. Germline assignment: CDR1 SGHDT and CDR2 YYEEEE. The CDR3 protein is CASSKRQGNYEQYF. In nucleotides, the CDR3 is TGTGCCAGCAGTAAAAGACAGGGAAACTACGAGCAGTACTTC.